This T cell receptor (beta chain) is drawn from a study of OX40 agonist ivuxolimab in advanced cancers. Study overall: Treatment received earlier with anti-PD-1, anti-PD-L1 or anti-CTLA-4 agents was allowed, and over 35% had some.

Patients were ineligible given autoimmune disease history or systemic immunosuppression. For this clone: What it binds is unknown.

General study findings and limits: There was clonal expansion of CD4+ and CD8+ blood T cells by week 6 at 0.1 to 3.0 mg/kg. Partial responders treated at 0.1-3.0 mg/kg exhibited clonal expansion among the lowest measured.

This table comes from immunoSEQ multiplex PCR, and its TCRdb copy is limited to in-frame clones, with some not included. The sample yields 50,000 to 65,000 clones, roughly 85% seen once. The source is an adult with an advanced solid tumor such as melanoma, head and neck, liver or kidney cancer. The input for sequencing was CD4+ or CD8+ T cells sorted from blood, taken in a trial of the OX40 agonist ivuxolimab.

For the CDR3, the DNA is TGTGCCAGCAGCGATACAGGGTTCGCTGAAGCTTTCTTT. This encodes CASSDTGFAEAFF. V usage is TRBV7-9 and J usage is TRBJ1-1, with a weak D call TRBD1 (6 bases). The germline gives CDR1 SEHNR, CDR2 FQNEAQ (reference sequence). This CDR3 has 13 amino acids. Trimming pared 5 bases from V and 6 bases from J, leaving 13 bases between.